Listed here are 16 T cell receptor beta chains from one sample, sequenced in a study of response to subunit inactivated influenza vaccine. TCRdb re-analysed the RT-PCR reads in MiXCR, keeping a single row per CDR3 protein. Of fewer than 550,000 distinct CDR3 sequences listed, around 25% are singletons. Sequenced material: CD4+ T cells sorted from PBMCs, taken 4 to 6 days after vaccination. These receptors were taken from a man aged 50 or older who received an inactivated influenza vaccine.

The chain couples TRBV7-2 to TRBJ2-3, with 8 bases that match TRBD2. Germline CDR1 reads SGHTA; CDR2 reads FQGNSA. The junction had 8 bases not matched to a gene; V was cut back by 1 base and J by 2 bases. This CDR3 is built from 17 residues. The CDR3 protein is CASSLVGRGGFTDTQYF. The DNA for the CDR3 is TGTGCCAGCAGCTTAGTCGGCCGCGGGGGGTTCACAGATACGCAGTATTTT. The whole variable domain, filled in from reference TRBV7-2 and TRBJ2-3, reads GAGVSQSPSNKVTEKGKDVELRCDPISGHTALYWYRQSLGQGLEFLIYFQGNSAPDKSGLPSDRFSAERTGGSVSTLTIQRTQQEDSAVYLCASSLVGRGGFTDTQYFGPGTRLTVL.

This chain links TRBV11-2 with TRBJ2-1; D unresolved. Trimming pared 5 bases from V and 2 bases from J, leaving 13 bases between. The CDR3 is made up of 15 amino acids. Germline assignment: CDR1 SGHAT and CDR2 FQNNGV. Here the CDR3 DNA reads TGTGCCAGCAGCCCCTCTATGGCGACCTACAATGAGCAGTTCTTC. Translation gives CASSPSMATYNEQFF.

This clonotype was detected a few times. The chain is built from TRBV9 and TRBJ1-6, with 8 bases that match TRBD1. Trimming cost V 2 bases and J 7 bases; bases outside gene matches: 8. Germline V lookup: CDR1 SGDLS, CDR2 YYNGEE. The CDR3 extends over 16 amino acids. As DNA, the CDR3 is TGTGCCAGCAGCGTCGGGGCAGGGGGCAGGAATTCACCCCTCCACTTT. The encoded protein is CASSVGAGGRNSPLHF.

The rearrangement uses TRBV20-1 and TRBJ2-3; 8 bases agree with TRBD1. Germline V gene lookup returns CDR1 DFQATT and CDR2 SNEGSKA (reference sequence). The V gene end was trimmed by 0 bases and the J gene end by 3 bases; junction bases not matched to a gene: 5. This CDR3 is 15 amino acids long. CDR3 region: CSARDRGRLTDTQYF. The DNA of the CDR3 is TGCAGTGCTAGAGACAGGGGGCGCTTAACAGATACGCAGTATTTT.

This clonotype was observed a few times. The J gene is TRBJ2-1, the V gene TRBV7-2; TRBD2 matches 7 bases. The CDR3 contains 12 residues. CDR1 is SGHTA, CDR2 FQGNSA, per germline. V shed 6 bases, J shed 9 bases, and the junction held 5 bases outside the gene matches. The CDR3 region is CASSTSVTEQFF. The CDR3 DNA reads TGTGCCAGCAGTACTAGCGTAACTGAGCAGTTCTTC. The variable domain in full, completed from reference TRBV7-2 and TRBJ2-1, reads GAGVSQSPSNKVTEKGKDVELRCDPISGHTALYWYRQSLGQGLEFLIYFQGNSAPDKSGLPSDRFSAERTGGSVSTLTIQRTQQEDSAVYLCASSTSVTEQFFGPGTRLTVL.

This chain connects TRBV24-1 to TRBJ2-3; D gene uncertain. V lost 4 bases and J 2 bases, leaving 6 bases between the germline ends. Germline CDR1 reads KGHDR; CDR2 reads SFDVKD. The length of the CDR3 is 13 residues. Written as DNA, the CDR3 is TGTGCCACCAGTGAGGGCCCCACAGATACGCAGTATTTT. The encoded protein is CATSEGPTDTQYF.

The table lists this clonotype with a few counts. The chain is built from TRBV5-1 and TRBJ2-7; 7 bases match TRBD1. The V segment lost 1 base and the J segment 0 bases; nucleotides outside the gene matches: 10. CDR1 SGHRS and CDR2 YFSETQ come from the germline V gene. The CDR3 length is 17 residues. The chain's CDR3 is CASSLTVGGLDSYEQYF. Written as DNA, the CDR3 is TGCGCCAGCAGCTTGACTGTAGGGGGCTTGGACTCCTACGAGCAGTACTTC.

This clonotype was counted ten times or more. The CDR3 DNA reads as TGCAGCGTTGGGGCGGGGGGGCTCAATGAGCAGTTCTTC. Its protein product is CSVGAGGLNEQFF. This chain uses TRBV29-1 with TRBJ2-1; TRBD2 aligns across 9 bases. The CDR3 totals 13 residues. The germline gives CDR1 SQVTM, CDR2 ANQGSEA. Germline trimming cut 4 bases from V and 6 bases from J; bases unmatched to any gene: 4.

The CDR3 reads CASSLSFSGLAGGSYEQYF. The CDR3 DNA reads TGTGCCAGCAGTTTAAGTTTCTCTGGGCTAGCGGGGGGATCCTACGAGCAGTACTTC. The rearrangement links TRBV28 to TRBJ2-7; 11 bases align to TRBD2. Germline V gene lookup returns CDR1 MDHEN and CDR2 SYDVKM. CDR3 size: 19 residues. After removal of 2 bases from V and 1 base from J, the junction contained 13 bases not matched to a gene. The complete variable domain, with remaining parts taken from reference TRBV28 and TRBJ2-7, reads DVKVTQSSRYLVKRTGEKVFLECVQDMDHENMFWYRQDPGLGLRLIYFSYDVKMKEKGDIPEGYSVSREKKERFSLILESASTNQTSMYLCASSLSFSGLAGGSYEQYFGPGTRLTVT.

A few counts support this clonotype. This sequence joins TRBV12-3 or TRBV12-4 and TRBJ2-7; 11 positions agree with TRBD2. The J segment lost 6 bases and the V segment lost 6 bases, leaving 4 bases of the junction unmatched. This CDR3 contains 13 residues. This chain's CDR3 is CASRTSGSGEQYF. DNA for the CDR3: TGTGCCAGCAGAACTAGCGGGAGTGGCGAGCAGTACTTC.

This clonotype was counted only a few times. CDR3 loop: CSARPYRAWDIQYF. CDR3 bases: TGCAGTGCTCGACCTTACAGGGCTTGGGACATTCAGTACTTC. This chain uses TRBV20-1 with TRBJ2-4, with D perhaps matching TRBD1 (6 bases). CDR3 length: 14 amino acids. The germline gives CDR1 DFQATT, CDR2 SNEGSKA (reference sequence). Between the trimmed V and J ends, which lost 5 bases and 8 bases, there was a span of 19 bases.

The V gene is TRBV3-1, the J gene TRBJ2-5; 14 bases match TRBD2. The CDR3 sequence is 16 residues long. Unmatched junction bases numbered 7, after V lost 4 bases and J lost 6 bases. Germline values: CDR1 LGHDT, CDR2 YNNKEL (reference sequence). CDR3 region: CASSPRTSGGTQTQYF. CDR3 bases: TGTGCCAGCAGCCCGCGGACTAGCGGGGGGACGCAGACCCAGTACTTC.

V is TRBV4-3 and J is TRBJ2-1; the D call may be TRBD1 or TRBD2 (5 bases each). Germline V gene data show CDR1 as LGHNA and CDR2 as YSLEER. Trimming stripped 4 bases from V and 4 bases from J, with 17 bases between. The CDR3 consists of 16 residues. In nucleotides, the CDR3 is TGCGCCAGCAGCCCATTCCCGAGGGGAAAGTACAATGAGCAGTTCTTC. Translating it yields CASSPFPRGKYNEQFF.

The J gene is TRBJ1-4, the V gene TRBV20-1, with 7 bases that match TRBD1. The CDR3 runs 13 residues. Germline CDR1 DFQATT, CDR2 SNEGSKA (reference sequence). CDR3 residues: CSAKFQQGEKLFF. For the CDR3, the DNA is TGCAGCGCAAAATTCCAACAGGGGGAAAAACTGTTTTTT.

This clonotype was observed a few times. This chain joins TRBV7-2 and TRBJ1-2, with D uncertain. CDR1 is SGHTA, CDR2 FQGNSA, per germline. The CDR3 is 15 amino acids. The V end was cut by 0 bases, the J end by 2 bases, with 10 bases between. The CDR3 here is CASSLAMLANYGYTF. The CDR3 region has the DNA TGTGCCAGCAGCTTAGCCATGCTTGCGAACTATGGCTACACCTTC.

This clonotype showed up just a few times. J is TRBJ2-1 and V is TRBV29-1; D perhaps matches TRBD2 (6 bases). Germline V gives CDR1 SQVTM, CDR2 ANQGSEA. The CDR3 has 11 residues. Trimming pared 7 bases from V and 10 bases from J, leaving 14 bases between. Written as DNA, the CDR3 is TGCAGCGCTGACCGGGGGTTGGAGCAGTTCTTC. This gives the protein CSADRGLEQFF.